The 6 T cell receptor beta chains presented below share a single source sample, sequenced in a study of technical replicates of blood from a few donors. Repertoires were generated with immunoSEQ multiplex PCR, while TCRdb's copy carries only in-frame clones and drops some. The data hold fewer than 100,000 clones, with roughly 94% observed a single time. Sequences were obtained from T cells isolated from PBMCs. Receptors were obtained from a human donor in good health.

This rearrangement joins TRBV10-3 to TRBJ2-3, with 7 bases aligning to TRBD1. Trimming at V came to 2 bases and at J to 6 bases, leaving 2 bases not matched to a gene. The CDR3 is 13 amino acids. Per germline, CDR1 ENHRY and CDR2 SYGVKD. The CDR3 reads CAISEVRGDTQYF. DNA for the CDR3: TGTGCCATCAGTGAGGTCAGGGGGGATACGCAGTATTTT.

The chain employs TRBV10-3 and TRBJ1-4, with unresolved D. The germline V gene has CDR1 ENHRY and CDR2 SYGVKD. V was shortened by 7 bases and J by 8 bases, with 14 bases between the two germline ends. The CDR3 is made up of 13 amino acids. The CDR3 DNA reads TGTGCCATCACCCCGGACTCGAAGGAAAAACTGTTTTTT. Translated, it gives CAITPDSKEKLFF.

The CDR3 DNA sequence: TGTGCCAGTAGTCCTACAGGGGCAAGCGGGAGGTACGAGCAGTACTTC. Protein sequence: CASSPTGASGRYEQYF. The chain joins TRBV19 to TRBJ2-7, with 9 bases matching TRBD2. With V trimmed by 5 bases and J by 4 bases, 12 bases remained unmatched. CDR1 is LNHDA and CDR2 is SQIVND in the germline V gene (reference sequence). The length of the CDR3 is 16 residues.

The gene calls are TRBV11-3 and TRBJ2-3; D not resolved. Germline lookup yields CDR1 SGHNT and CDR2 YENEEA. The length of the CDR3 is 13 residues. Deletions cut 8 bases from V and 0 bases from J, with 9 bases between. The CDR3 DNA reads TGTGCCAGCGCAGACTTTAGCACAGATACGCAGTATTTT. This translates into CASADFSTDTQYF.

The rearrangement links TRBV4-2 to TRBJ2-7; 8 bases are a match to TRBD2. V was pared by 0 bases and J by 3 bases, with 4 bases of the junction left unmatched. Per the germline V gene, CDR1 is LGHNA and CDR2 is YNFKEQ. The CDR3 is made up of 15 amino acids. CDR3 residues: CASSQETSAYYEQYF. CDR3 nucleotide sequence: TGTGCCAGCAGCCAAGAGACTAGCGCGTACTACGAGCAGTACTTC.

This clone occurred once. The rearrangement uses TRBV5-1 and TRBJ2-7; D remains ambiguous. The germline V gene has CDR1 SGHRS and CDR2 YFSETQ. The germline V and J ends were trimmed by 0 bases and 2 bases, with 12 bases remaining between them. The length of the CDR3 is 15 residues. The CDR3, as DNA: TGCGCCAGCAGCTTGGCCAGCGTTGTCCCCTACGAGCAGTACTTC. This encodes CASSLASVVPYEQYF. Filled out from reference TRBV5-1 and TRBJ2-7, the complete variable domain reads KAGVTQTPRYLIKTRGQQVTLSCSPISGHRSVSWYQQTPGQGLQFLFEYFSETQRNKGNFPGRFSGRQFSNSRSEMNVSTLELGDSALYLCASSLASVVPYEQYFGPGTRLTVT.